The sequence of this T cell receptor beta chain was determined in a study of blood T cells in healthy people across ages. Regarding the study as a whole: Lack of knowledge of donor CMV status possibly confounded expanded clonotype changes.

Turning to this clonotype: The antigen is not known.

The draw of peripheral blood yielded ten milliliters from each donor. For the second PCR, which ran for roughly 6 to 12 cycles, a sample-barcoded 5' primer and a J-beta primer mix were used. Every sample returned 2.5 million or more CDR3-containing paired-end reads. TCRdb re-called the 5' RACE reads with MiXCR, one entry per CDR3 protein. The data contain 800,000 to 1,000,000 distinct CDR3 sequences, about 48% of them seen just once; the ten biggest clones take up roughly 13%. Trimming left V 6 bases short and J 3 bases short, with 18 bases between. CDR1 and CDR2 from the germline V gene are DFQATT and SNEGSKA (reference sequence). The CDR3 is 14 amino acids.

The genes are TRBV20-1 and TRBJ2-7, with TRBD1 as a possible D gene (6 bases). The TCR comes from a man aged 25-45 years in good health. Sequencing was done on a sample of blood. Here the CDR3 DNA reads TGCAGTGCCACCAAGACAGGTCTAAACTACGAGCAGTACTTC. This gives the protein CSATKTGLNYEQYF.